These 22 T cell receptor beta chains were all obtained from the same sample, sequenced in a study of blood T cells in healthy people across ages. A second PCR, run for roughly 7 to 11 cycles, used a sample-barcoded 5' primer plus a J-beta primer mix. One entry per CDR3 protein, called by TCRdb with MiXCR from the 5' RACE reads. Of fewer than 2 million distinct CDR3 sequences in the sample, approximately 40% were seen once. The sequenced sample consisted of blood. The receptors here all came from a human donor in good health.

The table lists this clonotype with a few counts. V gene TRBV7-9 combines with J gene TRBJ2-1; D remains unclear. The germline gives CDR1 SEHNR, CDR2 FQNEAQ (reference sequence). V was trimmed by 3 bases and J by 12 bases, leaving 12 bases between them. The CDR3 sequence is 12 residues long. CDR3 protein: CASSFDSRSQFF. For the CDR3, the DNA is TGTGCCAGCAGCTTCGACTCTAGGTCGCAGTTCTTC.

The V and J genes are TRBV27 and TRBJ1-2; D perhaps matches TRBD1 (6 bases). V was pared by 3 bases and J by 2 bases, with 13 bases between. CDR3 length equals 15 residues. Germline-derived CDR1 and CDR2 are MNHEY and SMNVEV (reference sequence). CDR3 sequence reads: CASSFRAGANYGYTF. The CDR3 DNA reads TGTGCCAGCAGTTTCCGGGCAGGGGCCAACTATGGCTACACCTTC.

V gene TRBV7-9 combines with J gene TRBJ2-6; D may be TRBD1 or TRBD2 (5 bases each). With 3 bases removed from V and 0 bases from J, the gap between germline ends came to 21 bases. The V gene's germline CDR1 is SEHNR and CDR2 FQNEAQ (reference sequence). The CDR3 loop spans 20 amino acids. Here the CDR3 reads CASSLRVLSRQHSGANVLTF. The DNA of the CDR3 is TGTGCCAGCAGCTTGAGGGTTTTGAGCAGACAGCACTCTGGGGCCAACGTCCTGACTTTC.

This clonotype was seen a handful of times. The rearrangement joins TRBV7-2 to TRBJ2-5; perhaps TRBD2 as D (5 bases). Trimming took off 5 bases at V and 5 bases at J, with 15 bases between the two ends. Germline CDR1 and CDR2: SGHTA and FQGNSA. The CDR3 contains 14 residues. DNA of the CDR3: TGTGCCAGCAGCCGAAAACGGGAAGGGGAGACCCAGTACTTC. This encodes CASSRKREGETQYF.

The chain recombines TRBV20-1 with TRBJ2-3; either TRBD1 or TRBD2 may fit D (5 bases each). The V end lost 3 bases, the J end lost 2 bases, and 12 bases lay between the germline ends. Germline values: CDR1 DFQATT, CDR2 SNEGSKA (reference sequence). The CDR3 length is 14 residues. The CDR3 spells CSASRDQNTDTQYF. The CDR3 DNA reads TGCAGTGCTAGCAGGGACCAGAACACAGATACGCAGTATTTT.

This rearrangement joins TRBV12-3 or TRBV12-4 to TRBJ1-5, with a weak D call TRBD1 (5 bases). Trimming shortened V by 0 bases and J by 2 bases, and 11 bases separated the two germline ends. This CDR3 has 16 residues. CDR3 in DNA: TGTGCCAGCAGTTTAGCGCAGTGGGGGGGCAATCAGCCCCAGCATTTT. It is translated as CASSLAQWGGNQPQHF.

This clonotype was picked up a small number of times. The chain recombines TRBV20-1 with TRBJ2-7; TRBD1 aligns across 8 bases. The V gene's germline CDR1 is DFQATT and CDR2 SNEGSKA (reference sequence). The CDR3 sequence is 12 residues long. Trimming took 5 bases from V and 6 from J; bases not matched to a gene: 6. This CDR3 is CSAATGAGEQYF. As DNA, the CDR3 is TGCAGTGCTGCGACAGGGGCTGGCGAGCAGTACTTC.

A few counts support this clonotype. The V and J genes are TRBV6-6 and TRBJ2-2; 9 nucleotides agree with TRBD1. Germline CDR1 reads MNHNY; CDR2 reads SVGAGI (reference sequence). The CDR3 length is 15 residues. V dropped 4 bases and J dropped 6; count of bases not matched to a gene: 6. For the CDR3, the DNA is TGTGCCAGCAGTTCGCCGGGACAGGGATCCGGGGAGCTGTTTTTT. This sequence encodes CASSSPGQGSGELFF.

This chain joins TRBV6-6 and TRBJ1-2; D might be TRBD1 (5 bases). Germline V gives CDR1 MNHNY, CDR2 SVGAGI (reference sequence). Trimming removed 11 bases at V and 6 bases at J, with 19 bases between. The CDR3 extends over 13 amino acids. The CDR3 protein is CAVYTHGGHGYTF. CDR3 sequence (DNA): TGTGCCGTATACACCCACGGGGGTCATGGCTACACCTTC.

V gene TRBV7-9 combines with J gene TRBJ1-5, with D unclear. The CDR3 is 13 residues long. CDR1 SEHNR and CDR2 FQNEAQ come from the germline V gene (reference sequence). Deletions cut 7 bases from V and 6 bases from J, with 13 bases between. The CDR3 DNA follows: TGTGCCAGCACCCGACTTGATAGTCAGCCCCAGCATTTT. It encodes CASTRLDSQPQHF.

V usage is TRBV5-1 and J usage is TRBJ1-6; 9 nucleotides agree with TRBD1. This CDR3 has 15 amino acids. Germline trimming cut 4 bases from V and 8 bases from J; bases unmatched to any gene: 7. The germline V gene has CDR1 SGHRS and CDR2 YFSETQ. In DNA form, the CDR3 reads TGCGCCAGCAGCCTGATGGGACAGGGAGATTCACCCCTCCACTTT. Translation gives CASSLMGQGDSPLHF.

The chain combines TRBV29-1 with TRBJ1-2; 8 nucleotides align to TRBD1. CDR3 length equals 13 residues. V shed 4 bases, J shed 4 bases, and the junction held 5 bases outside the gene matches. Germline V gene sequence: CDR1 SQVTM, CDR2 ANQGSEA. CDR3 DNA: TGCAGCGTTGTTGCGGACAGGGTCTATGGCTACACCTTC. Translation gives CSVVADRVYGYTF.

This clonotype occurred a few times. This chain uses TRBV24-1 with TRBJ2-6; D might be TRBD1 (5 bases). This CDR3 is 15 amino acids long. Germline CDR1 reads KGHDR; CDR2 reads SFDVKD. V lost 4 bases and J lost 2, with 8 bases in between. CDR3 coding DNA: TGTGCCACCAGTGACTCAGGGACTGGGGCCAACGTCCTGACTTTC. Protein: CATSDSGTGANVLTF.

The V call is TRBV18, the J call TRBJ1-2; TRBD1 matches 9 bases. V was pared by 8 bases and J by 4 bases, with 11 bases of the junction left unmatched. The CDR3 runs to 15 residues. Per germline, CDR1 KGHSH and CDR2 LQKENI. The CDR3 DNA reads TGTGCCAGCCGACCGGGACAGGGAATCTTCTATGGCTACACCTTC. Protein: CASRPGQGIFYGYTF.

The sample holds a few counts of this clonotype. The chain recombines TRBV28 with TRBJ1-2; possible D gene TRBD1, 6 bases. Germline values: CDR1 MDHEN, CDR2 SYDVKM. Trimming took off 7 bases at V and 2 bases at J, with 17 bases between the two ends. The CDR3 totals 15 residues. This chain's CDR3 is CASISGGPGNYGYTF. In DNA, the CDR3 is TGTGCCAGCATATCGGGGGGGCCGGGAAACTATGGCTACACCTTC.

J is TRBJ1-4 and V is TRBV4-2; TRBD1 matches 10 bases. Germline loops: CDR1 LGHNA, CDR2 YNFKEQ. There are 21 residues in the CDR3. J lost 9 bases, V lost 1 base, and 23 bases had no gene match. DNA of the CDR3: TGTGCCAGCAGCCAAGTCCCCTTGGGATCGAGACAGGGGGCGAGGGATAAAAAACTGTTTTTT. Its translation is CASSQVPLGSRQGARDKKLFF.

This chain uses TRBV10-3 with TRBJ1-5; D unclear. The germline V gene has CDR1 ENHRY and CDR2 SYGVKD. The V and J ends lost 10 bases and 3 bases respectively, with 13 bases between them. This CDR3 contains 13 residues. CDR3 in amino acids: CATNRENNQPQHF. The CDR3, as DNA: TGTGCCACCAACCGGGAAAACAATCAGCCCCAGCATTTT.

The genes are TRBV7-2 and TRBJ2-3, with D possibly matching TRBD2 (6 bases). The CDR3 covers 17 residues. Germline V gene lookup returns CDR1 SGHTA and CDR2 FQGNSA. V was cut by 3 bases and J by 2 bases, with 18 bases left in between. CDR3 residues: CASSFGAGSVPTDTQYF. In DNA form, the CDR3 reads TGTGCCAGCAGCTTCGGGGCGGGGTCGGTACCCACAGATACGCAGTATTTT.

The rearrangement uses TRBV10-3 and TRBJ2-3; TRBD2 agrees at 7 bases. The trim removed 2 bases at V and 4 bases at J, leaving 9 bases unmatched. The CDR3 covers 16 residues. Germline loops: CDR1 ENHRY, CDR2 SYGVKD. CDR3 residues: CAISERTSGRADTQYF. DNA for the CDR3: TGTGCCATCAGTGAGCGGACTTCGGGGAGGGCAGATACGCAGTATTTT.

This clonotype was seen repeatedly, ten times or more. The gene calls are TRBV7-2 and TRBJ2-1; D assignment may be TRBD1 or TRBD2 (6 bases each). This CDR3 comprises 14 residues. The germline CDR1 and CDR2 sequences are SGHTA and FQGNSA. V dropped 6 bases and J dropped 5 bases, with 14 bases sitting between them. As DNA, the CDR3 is TGTGCCAGCAGTTTGGGGGGCGCGAACAATGAGCAGTTCTTC. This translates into CASSLGGANNEQFF.

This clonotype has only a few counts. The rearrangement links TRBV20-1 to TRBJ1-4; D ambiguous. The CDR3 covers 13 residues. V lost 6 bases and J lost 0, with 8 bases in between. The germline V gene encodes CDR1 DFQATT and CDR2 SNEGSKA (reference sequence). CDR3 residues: CSASRTTNEKLFF. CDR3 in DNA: TGCAGTGCCAGTCGAACAACTAATGAAAAACTGTTTTTT.

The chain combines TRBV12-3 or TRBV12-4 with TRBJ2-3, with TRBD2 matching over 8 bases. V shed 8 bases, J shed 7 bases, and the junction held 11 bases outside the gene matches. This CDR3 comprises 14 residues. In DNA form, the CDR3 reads TGTGCCAGCGCAGCGGGGGCGTCGAAAAATACGCAGTATTTT. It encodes CASAAGASKNTQYF.